This T cell receptor beta chain was profiled in a study of CD8+CD57+ T cells in acquired aplastic anemia. As for the study in general: Isolated CD4+ and CD8+ cells, once sorted, yielded DNA averaging around 3 ug.

This clonotype showed up just a few times. Its antigen remains unidentified. Study results and limitations: The number of CD8+ CDR3 sequences shared by patients and controls was twenty-nine.

By flow cytometry, patients selected for sequencing had shown an expansion of CD8+CD57+ cells. Severe acquired aplastic anemia was the diagnosis recorded for all patients. Genomic DNA was employed as the template in profiling TCR beta VDJ and CDR3. TCRdb reprocessed the reads with MiXCR, giving one entry per CDR3 protein. The sample holds roughly 250,000 distinct CDR3 sequences, less than 85% seen once. Sample: sorted CD4+, CD8+, or CD8+CD57+ T cells (not recorded which) from PBMCs. This receptor was taken from a human donor with aplastic anemia.

CDR3 protein: CASGGTPV. CDR3 in DNA: TGCGCCAGCGGAGGGACTCCCGTC. The chain has TRBV2 and TRBJ2-7; D is possibly TRBD2 (6 bases). The germline gives CDR1 SNHLY, CDR2 FYNNEI. The CDR3 has 8 amino acids.